This T cell receptor (beta chain) was sequenced for a study of CD8 T cells in ankylosing spondylitis. General study results and limits: According to the report, clones linked to the disease were significantly enriched in matched synovial fluid samples taken from ankylosing spondylitis patients. Apparently characteristic of ankylosing spondylitis blood was a TCR beta motif (fewer than ten highly homologous variants). Certain motif variants had earlier appeared in reactive arthritis synovial fluid and blood.

As the method for making TCR beta libraries, quantitative 5'-RACE with molecular barcodes was used. From the 5' RACE reads, TCRdb called clonotypes with MiXCR, one entry per CDR3 protein. The sample gives hundreds of thousands of distinct CDR3 sequences, 10% to 15% of which show up once; about 0.5% is in the top ten. Germline V gene lookup returns CDR1 LGHNA and CDR2 YSLEER. The CDR3 is 14 residues long. V gave up 0 bases and J gave up 5 bases, with 10 bases separating them. The table lists this clonotype with a few counts. Antigen: not known. The gene calls are TRBV4-3 and TRBJ1-2, with a weak D call TRBD1 (6 bases). The clonotype originates from a male donor with ankylosing spondylitis. Sequencing was carried out using blood, either unsorted or a sorted T cell fraction (not recorded which). The CDR3 is CASSQEKGGYGYTF. In DNA, the CDR3 is TGCGCCAGCAGCCAAGAGAAAGGGGGGTATGGCTACACCTTC.